This record concerns one T cell receptor (beta chain) sequence. What it binds is unknown. This record belongs to a study of naive and memory T cell subsets. The study's findings and limits: Clonotypes are single alpha or beta chains, not paired receptors. There was no ground truth to check naive and memory subset results.

An equimolar mix of two oligonucleotides served as the beta constant-region primer for TRBC1 and TRBC2. Ligated cDNA was amplified by four rounds of PCR with nested alpha and beta constant-region primers and SP2. Via MiXCR, TCRdb re-called the UMI-ligation and nested PCR reads, giving one row per CDR3 protein. The table lists about 8,000 distinct CDR3 sequences, 25% to 35% of them singletons. CD4+ T cell IFNgamma after overnight CMV lysate exposure gave donor CMV status. EMRA cells were CD45RA+CD27-, and effector memory cells CD45RA-CD27-. Material: CD8+ TEMRA cells from blood. Subset of the sample: effector memory re-expressing CD45RA, CD45RA+ CD27-. This receptor was taken from a human donor in good health.

CDR3 region: CASSPPDSNQPQHF. The DNA for the CDR3 is TGCGCCAGCAGCCCCCCTGATAGCAATCAGCCCCAGCATTTT. The V call is TRBV4-1, the J call TRBJ1-5; no firm D call. Per germline, CDR1 MGHRA and CDR2 YSYEKL. The CDR3 consists of 14 residues. V was cut by 4 bases and J by 0 bases, with 7 bases left in between.